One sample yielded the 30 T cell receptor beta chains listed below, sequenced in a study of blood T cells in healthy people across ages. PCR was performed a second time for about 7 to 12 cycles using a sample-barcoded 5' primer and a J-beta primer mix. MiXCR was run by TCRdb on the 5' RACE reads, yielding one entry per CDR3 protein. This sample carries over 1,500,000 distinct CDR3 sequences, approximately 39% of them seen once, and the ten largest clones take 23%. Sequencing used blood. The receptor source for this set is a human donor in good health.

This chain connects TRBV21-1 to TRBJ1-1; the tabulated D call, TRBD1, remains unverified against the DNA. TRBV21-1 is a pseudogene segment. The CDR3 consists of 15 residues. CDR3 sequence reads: CASSARRQMNTEAFF. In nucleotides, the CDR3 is TGTGCCAGCAGCGCCAGGCGACAGATGAACACTGAAGCTTTCTTT.

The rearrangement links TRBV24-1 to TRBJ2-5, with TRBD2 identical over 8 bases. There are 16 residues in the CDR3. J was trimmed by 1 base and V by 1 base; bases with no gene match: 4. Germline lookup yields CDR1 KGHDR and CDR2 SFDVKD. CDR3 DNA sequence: TGTGCCACCAGTGATTTAAGCGGGGGCTTCCAAGAGACCCAGTACTTC. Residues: CATSDLSGGFQETQYF.

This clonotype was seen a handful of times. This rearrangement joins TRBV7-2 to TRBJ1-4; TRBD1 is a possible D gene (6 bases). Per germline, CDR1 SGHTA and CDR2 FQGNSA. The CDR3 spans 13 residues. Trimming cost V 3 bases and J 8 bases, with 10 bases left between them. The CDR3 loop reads CASSFVGAEKLFF. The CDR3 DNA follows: TGTGCCAGCAGCTTTGTGGGGGCGGAAAAACTGTTTTTT. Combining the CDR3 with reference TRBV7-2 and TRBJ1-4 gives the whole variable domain GAGVSQSPSNKVTEKGKDVELRCDPISGHTALYWYRQSLGQGLEFLIYFQGNSAPDKSGLPSDRFSAERTGGSVSTLTIQRTQQEDSAVYLCASSFVGAEKLFFGSGTQLSVL.

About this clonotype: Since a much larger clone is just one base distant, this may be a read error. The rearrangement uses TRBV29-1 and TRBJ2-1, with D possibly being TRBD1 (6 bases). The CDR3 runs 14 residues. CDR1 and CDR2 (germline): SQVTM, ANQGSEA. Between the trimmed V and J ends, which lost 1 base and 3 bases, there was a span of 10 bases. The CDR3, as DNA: TGCAGCGTTGAAGGCAGGGGAGTCTACAATGAGCAGTTCTTC. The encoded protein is CSVEGRGVYNEQFF.

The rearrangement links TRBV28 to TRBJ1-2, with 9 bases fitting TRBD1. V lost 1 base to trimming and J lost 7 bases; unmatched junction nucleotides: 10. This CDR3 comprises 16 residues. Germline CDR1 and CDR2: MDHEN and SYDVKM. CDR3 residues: CASSLLERRDRAGYTF. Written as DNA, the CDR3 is TGTGCCAGCAGTTTATTGGAACGTAGGGACAGGGCTGGCTACACCTTC.

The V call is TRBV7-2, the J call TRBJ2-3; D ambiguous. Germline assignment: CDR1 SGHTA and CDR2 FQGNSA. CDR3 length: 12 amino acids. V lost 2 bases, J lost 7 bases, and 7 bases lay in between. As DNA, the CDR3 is TGTGCCAGCAGCTTATCGGTCTATACGCAGTATTTT. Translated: CASSLSVYTQYF.

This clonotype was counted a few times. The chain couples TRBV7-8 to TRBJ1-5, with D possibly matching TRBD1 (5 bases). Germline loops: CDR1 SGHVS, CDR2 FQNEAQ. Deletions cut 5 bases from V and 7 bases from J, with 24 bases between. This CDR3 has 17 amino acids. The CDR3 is CASSAYRFAGRSQPQHF. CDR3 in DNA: TGTGCCAGCAGCGCATACAGGTTCGCAGGGCGGAGCCAGCCCCAGCATTTT.

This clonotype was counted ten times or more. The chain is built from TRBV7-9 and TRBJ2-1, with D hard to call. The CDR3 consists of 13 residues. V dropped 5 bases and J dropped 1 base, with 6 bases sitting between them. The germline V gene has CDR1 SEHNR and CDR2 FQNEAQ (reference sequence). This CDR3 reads CASSPPSYNEQFF. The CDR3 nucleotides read TGTGCCAGCAGCCCCCCATCCTACAATGAGCAGTTCTTC.

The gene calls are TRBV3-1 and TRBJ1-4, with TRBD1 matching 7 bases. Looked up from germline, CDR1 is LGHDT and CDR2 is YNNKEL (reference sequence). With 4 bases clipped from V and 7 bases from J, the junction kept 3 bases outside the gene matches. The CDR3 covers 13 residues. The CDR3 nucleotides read TGTGCCAGCAGCCTGGGACAGAGTGAAAAACTGTTTTTT. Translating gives CASSLGQSEKLFF.

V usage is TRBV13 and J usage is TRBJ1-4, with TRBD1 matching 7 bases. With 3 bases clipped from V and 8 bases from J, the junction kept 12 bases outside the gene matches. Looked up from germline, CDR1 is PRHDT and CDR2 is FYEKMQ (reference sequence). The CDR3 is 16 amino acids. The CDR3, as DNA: TGTGCCAGCAGCTTTGGCCCCGGACAGGTTGTGGAAAAACTGTTTTTT. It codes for CASSFGPGQVVEKLFF.

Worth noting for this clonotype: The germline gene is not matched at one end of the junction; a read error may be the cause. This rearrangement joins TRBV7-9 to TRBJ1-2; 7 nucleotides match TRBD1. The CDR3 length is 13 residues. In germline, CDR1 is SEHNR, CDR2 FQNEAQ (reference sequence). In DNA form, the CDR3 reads TGTGTCAGCGGCTACGGGACAGACTATGGCTACACCTTC. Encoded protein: CVSGYGTDYGYTF.

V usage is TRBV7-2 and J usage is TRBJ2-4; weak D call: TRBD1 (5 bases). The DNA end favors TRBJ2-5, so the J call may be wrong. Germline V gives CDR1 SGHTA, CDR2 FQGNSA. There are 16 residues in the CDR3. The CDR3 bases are TGTGCCAGCAGCCAAGCCCCGTGGGCAGGGCTGGAGACCCAGTACTTC. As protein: CASSQAPWAGLETQYF.

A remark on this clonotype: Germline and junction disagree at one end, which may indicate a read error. The CDR3 DNA sequence: TGTGCCGGCAGCACCCTTCAGGGGGCCAACTATGGCTACACCTTC. This codes for CAGSTLQGANYGYTF. The genes are TRBV9 and TRBJ1-2; 8 bases line up with TRBD1. Looked up from germline, CDR1 is SGDLS and CDR2 is YYNGEE. This CDR3 has 15 amino acids.

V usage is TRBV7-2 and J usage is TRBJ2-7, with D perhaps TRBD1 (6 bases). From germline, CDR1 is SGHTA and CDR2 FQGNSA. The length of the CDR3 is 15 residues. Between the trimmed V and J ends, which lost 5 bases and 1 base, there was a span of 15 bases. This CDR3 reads CASSLNRDTSYEQYF. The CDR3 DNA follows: TGTGCCAGCAGCCTAAACCGGGACACATCCTACGAGCAGTACTTC.

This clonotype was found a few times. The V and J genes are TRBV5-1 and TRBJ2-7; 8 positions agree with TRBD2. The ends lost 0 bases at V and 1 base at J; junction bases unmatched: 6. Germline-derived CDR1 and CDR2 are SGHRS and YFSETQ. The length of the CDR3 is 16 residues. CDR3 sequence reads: CASSLASSGRSYEQYF. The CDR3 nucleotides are TGCGCCAGCAGCTTGGCTTCTAGCGGGCGTTCCTACGAGCAGTACTTC. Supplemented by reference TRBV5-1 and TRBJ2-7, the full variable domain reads KAGVTQTPRYLIKTRGQQVTLSCSPISGHRSVSWYQQTPGQGLQFLFEYFSETQRNKGNFPGRFSGRQFSNSRSEMNVSTLELGDSALYLCASSLASSGRSYEQYFGPGTRLTVT.

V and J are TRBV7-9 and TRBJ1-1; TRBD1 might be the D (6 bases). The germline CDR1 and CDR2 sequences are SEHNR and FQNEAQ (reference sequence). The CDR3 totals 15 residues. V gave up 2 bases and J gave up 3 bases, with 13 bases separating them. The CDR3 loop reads CASSLMGGADTEAFF. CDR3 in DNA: TGTGCCAGCAGCTTAATGGGGGGCGCTGACACTGAAGCTTTCTTT. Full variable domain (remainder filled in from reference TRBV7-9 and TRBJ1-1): DTGVSQNPRHKITKRGQNVTFRCDPISEHNRLYWYRQTLGQGPEFLTYFQNEAQLEKSRLLSDRFSAERPKGSFSTLEIQRTEQGDSAMYLCASSLMGGADTEAFFGQGTRLTVV.

The DNA for the CDR3 is TGCAGCGTGACAAGGGTCGACTCCTACGAGCAGTACTTC. As protein: CSVTRVDSYEQYF. The rearrangement links TRBV29-1 to TRBJ2-7; D is unclear. This CDR3 is 13 amino acids long. Germline lookup yields CDR1 SQVTM and CDR2 ANQGSEA. Trimming stripped 6 bases from V and 0 bases from J, with 12 bases between.

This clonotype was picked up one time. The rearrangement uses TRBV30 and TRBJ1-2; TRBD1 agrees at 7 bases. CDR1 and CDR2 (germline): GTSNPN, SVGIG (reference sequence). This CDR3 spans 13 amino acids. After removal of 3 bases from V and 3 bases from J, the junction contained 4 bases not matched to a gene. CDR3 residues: CAWRPTGYYGYTF. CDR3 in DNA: TGTGCCTGGAGACCGACAGGGTACTATGGCTACACCTTC.

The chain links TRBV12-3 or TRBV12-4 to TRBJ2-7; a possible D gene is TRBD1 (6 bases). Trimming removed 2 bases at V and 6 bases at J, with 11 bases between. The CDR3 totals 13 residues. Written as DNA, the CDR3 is TGTGCCAGCAGTTTAACGCAGGGGACCGAGCAGTACTTC. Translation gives CASSLTQGTEQYF.

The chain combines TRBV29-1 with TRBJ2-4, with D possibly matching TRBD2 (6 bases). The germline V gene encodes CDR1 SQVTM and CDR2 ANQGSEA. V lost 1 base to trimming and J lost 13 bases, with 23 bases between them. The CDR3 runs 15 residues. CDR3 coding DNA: TGCAGCGTTGAAGGGACCACACGGGGGTCGAGTGAGCAGTACTTC. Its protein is CSVEGTTRGSSEQYF.

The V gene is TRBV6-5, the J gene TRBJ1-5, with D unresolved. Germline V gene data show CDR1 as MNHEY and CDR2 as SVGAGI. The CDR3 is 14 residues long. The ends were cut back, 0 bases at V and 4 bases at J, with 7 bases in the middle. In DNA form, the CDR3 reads TGTGCCAGCAGTTACTCCAGCTATAATCAGCCCCAGCATTTT. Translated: CASSYSSYNQPQHF.

The CDR3 sequence is CASSELSDYEQYF. CDR3 in DNA: TGTGCCAGCAGTGAGCTGTCAGACTACGAGCAGTACTTC. The chain carries TRBV2 and TRBJ2-4, with unresolved D. The DNA end is more similar to TRBJ2-7, so the J call may be wrong. Looked up from germline, CDR1 is SNHLY and CDR2 is FYNNEI. This CDR3 is built from 13 residues.

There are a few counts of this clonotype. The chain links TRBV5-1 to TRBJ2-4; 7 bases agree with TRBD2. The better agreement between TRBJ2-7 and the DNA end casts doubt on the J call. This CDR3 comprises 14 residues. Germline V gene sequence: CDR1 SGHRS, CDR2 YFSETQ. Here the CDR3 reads CASSMLAEVYEQYF. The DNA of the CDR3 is TGCGCCAGCAGCATGCTAGCGGAGGTCTACGAGCAGTACTTC.

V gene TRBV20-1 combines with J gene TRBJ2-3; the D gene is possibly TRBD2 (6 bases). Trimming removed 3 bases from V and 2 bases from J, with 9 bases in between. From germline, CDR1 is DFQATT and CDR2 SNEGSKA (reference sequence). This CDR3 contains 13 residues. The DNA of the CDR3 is TGCAGTGCTAGCGGGACTTACACAGATACGCAGTATTTT. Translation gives CSASGTYTDTQYF.

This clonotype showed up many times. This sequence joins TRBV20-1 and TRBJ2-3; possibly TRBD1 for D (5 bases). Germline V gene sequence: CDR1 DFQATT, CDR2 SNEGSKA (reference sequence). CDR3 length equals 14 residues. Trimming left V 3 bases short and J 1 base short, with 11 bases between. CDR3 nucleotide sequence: TGCAGTGCTAGTGGCAGGGTTGGCACAGATACGCAGTATTTT. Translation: CSASGRVGTDTQYF.

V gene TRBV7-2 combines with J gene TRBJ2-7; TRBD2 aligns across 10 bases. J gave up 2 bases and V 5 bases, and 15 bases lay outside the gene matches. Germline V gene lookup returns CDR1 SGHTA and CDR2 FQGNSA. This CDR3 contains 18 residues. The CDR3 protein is CASSTQPLLAGAPYEQYF. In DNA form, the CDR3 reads TGTGCCAGCAGCACCCAACCCCTTCTAGCGGGGGCCCCCTACGAGCAGTACTTC.

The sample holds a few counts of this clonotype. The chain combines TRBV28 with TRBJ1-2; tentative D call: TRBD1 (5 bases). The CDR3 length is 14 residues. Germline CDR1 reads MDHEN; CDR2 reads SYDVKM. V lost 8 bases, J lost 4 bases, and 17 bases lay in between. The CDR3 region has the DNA TGTGCCAGCCGCACACCGACAGAGGTCTATGGCTACACCTTC. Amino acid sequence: CASRTPTEVYGYTF.

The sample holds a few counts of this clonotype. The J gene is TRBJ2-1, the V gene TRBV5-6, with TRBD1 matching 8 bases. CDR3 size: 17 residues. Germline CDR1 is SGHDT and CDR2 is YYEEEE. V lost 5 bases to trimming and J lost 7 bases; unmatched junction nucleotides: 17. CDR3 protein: CASSRLRGRTDWNEQFF. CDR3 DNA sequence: TGTGCCAGCAGTCGACTCAGGGGGCGGACCGATTGGAATGAGCAGTTCTTC.

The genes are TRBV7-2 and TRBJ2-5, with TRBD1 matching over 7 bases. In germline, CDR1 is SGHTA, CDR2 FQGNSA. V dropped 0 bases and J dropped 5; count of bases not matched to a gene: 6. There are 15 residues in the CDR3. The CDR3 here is CASSLAGQIGETQYF. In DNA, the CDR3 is TGTGCCAGCAGCTTAGCGGGACAGATTGGGGAGACCCAGTACTTC.

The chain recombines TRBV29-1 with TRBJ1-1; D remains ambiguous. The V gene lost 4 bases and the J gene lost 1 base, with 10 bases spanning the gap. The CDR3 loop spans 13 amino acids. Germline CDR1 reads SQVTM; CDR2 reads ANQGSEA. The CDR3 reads CSVAGQENTEAFF. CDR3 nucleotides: TGCAGCGTTGCCGGGCAGGAGAACACTGAAGCTTTCTTT.